This T cell receptor (beta chain) originates from a study of identical twins. TCRdb processed the 5' RACE reads anew with MiXCR; each CDR3 protein has one entry. This sample has under 450,000 distinct CDR3 sequences; about 18% occur once, and the top ten carry roughly 12%. Regarding the study as a whole: Excess sharing between twins was weaker in beta out-of-frame sequences.

This CDR3 has 14 residues. J lost 2 bases, V lost 6 bases, and 6 bases had no gene match. From germline, CDR1 is MNHEY and CDR2 SMNVEV (reference sequence). There are a few counts of this clonotype. Its antigen is not known. The sample consisted of naive T cells sorted from blood. The clonotype was recovered from a man aged 50 or older in good health. The chain is built from TRBV27 and TRBJ2-5; TRBD1 aligns across 7 bases. CDR3 coding DNA: TGTGCCAGCAGGGACAGGAGAAGGCAAGAGACCCAGTACTTC. Translating it yields CASRDRRRQETQYF.